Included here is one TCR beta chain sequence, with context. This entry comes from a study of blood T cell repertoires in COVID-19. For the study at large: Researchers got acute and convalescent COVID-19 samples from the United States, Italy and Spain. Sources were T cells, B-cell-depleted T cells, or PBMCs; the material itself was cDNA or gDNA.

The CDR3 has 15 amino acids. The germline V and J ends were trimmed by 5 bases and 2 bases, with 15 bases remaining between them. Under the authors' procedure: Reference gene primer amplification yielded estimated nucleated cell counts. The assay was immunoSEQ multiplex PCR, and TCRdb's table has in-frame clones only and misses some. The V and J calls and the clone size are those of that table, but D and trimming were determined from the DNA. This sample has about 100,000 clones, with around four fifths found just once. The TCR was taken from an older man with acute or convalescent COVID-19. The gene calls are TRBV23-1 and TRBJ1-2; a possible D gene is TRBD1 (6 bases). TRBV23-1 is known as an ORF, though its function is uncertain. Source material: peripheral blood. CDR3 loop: CASSKEDRLNYGYTF. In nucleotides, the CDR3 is TGCGCCAGCAGTAAGGAGGACAGATTAAACTATGGCTACACCTTC.